This passage covers 5 T cell receptor beta chains from one sample sequenced in a study of early T cells in non-severe SARS-CoV-2 infection. TCRdb re-called the 5' RACE reads with MiXCR, one entry per CDR3 protein. The sample holds nearly 55,000 distinct CDR3 sequences, 7.7% seen once. Sequenced material: whole blood, taken at baseline. The receptor set was obtained from an adult who was a healthcare worker with PCR-confirmed SARS-CoV-2 infection or an uninfected control (not recorded which).

J is TRBJ2-5 and V is TRBV28; 9 bases are shared with TRBD1. Germline lookup yields CDR1 MDHEN and CDR2 SYDVKM. There are 16 residues in the CDR3. V shed 3 bases, J shed 5 bases, and the junction held 10 bases outside the gene matches. CDR3 coding DNA: TGTGCCAGCAGTTTTATACCGGGACAGGGTTTTGAGACCCAGTACTTC. Protein product: CASSFIPGQGFETQYF.

This clonotype was detected a few times. As DNA, the CDR3 is TGTGCCACCAGCAGAGTTATTAGGACGGCAAGCACAGATACGCAGTATTTT. Translation: CATSRVIRTASTDTQYF. The chain recombines TRBV15 with TRBJ2-3; unclear D gene. V was trimmed by 1 base and J by 0 bases, leaving 14 bases between them. The CDR3 is made up of 17 amino acids. The germline V gene has CDR1 LNHNV and CDR2 YYDKDF (reference sequence).

This clonotype was detected only a few times. The chain is built from TRBV20-1 and TRBJ2-5, with D tentatively TRBD2 (6 bases). This CDR3 comprises 15 residues. Trimming pared 0 bases from V and 3 bases from J, leaving 14 bases between. CDR1 and CDR2 from the germline V gene are DFQATT and SNEGSKA (reference sequence). CDR3 DNA: TGCAGTGCTAGAGACGTGCCGGGAGTTGAAGAGACCCAGTACTTC. Translated: CSARDVPGVEETQYF.

This clonotype was seen only a few times. This chain uses TRBV20-1 with TRBJ1-1; D is unresolved. CDR1 and CDR2 from the germline V gene are DFQATT and SNEGSKA (reference sequence). V shed 2 bases and J shed 7 bases, with 20 bases lying between them. The CDR3 has 15 residues. CDR3 residues: CSARIIAPQKGEAFF. CDR3 nucleotides: TGCAGTGCTAGAATCATCGCTCCCCAAAAGGGTGAAGCTTTCTTT.

A few counts support this clonotype. The chain uses TRBV12-3 or TRBV12-4 and TRBJ1-2, with D perhaps TRBD1 (5 bases). The CDR3 is 13 amino acids. Trimming stripped 5 bases from V and 5 bases from J, with 12 bases between. CDR3 protein: CASSLQVTYGYTF. The CDR3, as DNA: TGTGCCAGCAGTCTACAGGTGACATATGGCTACACCTTC.